This T cell receptor beta chain was retrieved from a study of blood T cell repertoires in COVID-19. The wider study: The United States, Italy and Spain were the sources of the acute and convalescent COVID-19 samples. Nucleic acid was either cDNA or gDNA, and it came from T cells, B-cell-depleted T cells, or PBMCs.

V dropped 4 bases and J dropped 5; count of bases not matched to a gene: 9. The CDR3 is made up of 15 amino acids. In germline, CDR1 is SGHRS, CDR2 YFSETQ. As processed by the authors: Estimated nucleated cell counts came from reference gene primer amplification. The protocol was immunoSEQ multiplex PCR, while the TCRdb copy is restricted to in-frame clones and leaves out a portion. That table is the source of V, J and clone size, and D and trimming were worked out from the DNA. The sample holds 250,000 to 350,000 clones, roughly nine tenths seen once. The genes are TRBV5-1 and TRBJ1-5, with TRBD1 matching 7 bases. The sequenced material came from peripheral blood. This sequence originates from a woman aged 40 to 50 who had recovered from COVID-19. The CDR3 DNA sequence: TGCGCCAGCAGCCCGACAGGGAAAGGGGATCAGCCCCAGCATTTT. It codes for CASSPTGKGDQPQHF.